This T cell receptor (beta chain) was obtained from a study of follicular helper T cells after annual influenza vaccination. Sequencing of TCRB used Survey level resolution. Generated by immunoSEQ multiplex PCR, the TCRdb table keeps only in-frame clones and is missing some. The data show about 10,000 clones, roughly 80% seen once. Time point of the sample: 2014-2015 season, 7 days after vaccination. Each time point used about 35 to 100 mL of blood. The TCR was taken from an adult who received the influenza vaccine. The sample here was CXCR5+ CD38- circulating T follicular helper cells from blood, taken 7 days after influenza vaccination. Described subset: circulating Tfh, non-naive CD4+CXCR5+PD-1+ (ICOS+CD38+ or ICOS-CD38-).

CDR3 DNA: TGTGCCAGCAGCTTAGAGGATGGGCAGTATGGCTACACCTTC. Translation gives CASSLEDGQYGYTF. This chain connects TRBV7-9 to TRBJ1-2; D unclear. Trimming removed 1 base from V and 5 bases from J, with 11 bases in between. The CDR3 sequence is 14 residues long. Germline values: CDR1 SEHNR, CDR2 FQNEAQ (reference sequence).